This T cell receptor (beta chain) comes out of a study of blood T cells in healthy people across ages. General study findings and limits: Roughly linear age-related decline in beta diversity appeared, significant by age 40.

Using a J-beta primer mix together with a sample-barcoded 5' primer, a second PCR was run for roughly 6 to 12 cycles. No fewer than 3 million CDR3-containing paired-end reads came from each sample. TCRdb re-called the 5' RACE reads through MiXCR, storing one row per CDR3 protein. The sample consists of about 780,000 distinct CDR3 sequences, around 50% of them appearing once. V lost 2 bases, J lost 6 bases, and 7 bases stayed unmatched. The CDR3 has 15 amino acids. CDR1 and CDR2 from the germline V gene are LGHNA and YSLEER. The table lists this clonotype with many counts. No antigen is known for it. Each of the donors had roughly 9.7 milliliters of peripheral blood drawn into EDTA-treated Vacutainer tubes. In each sample, at least 6 million PBMCs were isolated.

The chain employs TRBV4-3 and TRBJ2-1, with 7 bases lining up with TRBD1. The sequencing sample was made of blood. The TCR sequence derives from a man at least 80 years old in good health. The CDR3 loop reads CASSQTKTGFNEQFF. CDR3 DNA: TGCGCCAGCAGCCAAACTAAGACAGGGTTCAATGAGCAGTTCTTC.